The 32 T cell receptor beta chains listed next were all sequenced from one sample in a study of Ad26.COV2.S vaccination and SARS-CoV-2 variants. Sequenced by immunoSEQ multiplex PCR; TCRdb stores in-frame clones only, minus some. This sample has about 390,000 clones, with 88% found just once. Treatment reported: approximately 18 received Ad26.COV2.S at low or high dose, single or two shots; 5 received placebo; per-sample allocation not given. Sampling was performed 63 days after the first vaccine or placebo injection. Source: peripheral blood, taken in a trial of Ad26.COV2.S vaccine versus placebo. These receptors came from a person aged 18-60 years who received the Ad26.COV2.S COVID-19 vaccine or a placebo.

V is TRBV28 and J is TRBJ1-3; 8 bases are a match to TRBD1. The V segment lost 9 bases and the J segment 7 bases; nucleotides outside the gene matches: 2. The CDR3 is 11 amino acids. Germline V gives CDR1 MDHEN, CDR2 SYDVKM. CDR3 in DNA: TGTGCCAGTCGACAGGGGAACACCATATATTTT. Translated, it gives CASRQGNTIYF.

The chain couples TRBV18 to TRBJ2-7, with TRBD2 identical over 7 bases. The length of the CDR3 is 13 residues. The germline V gene has CDR1 KGHSH and CDR2 LQKENI. Germline trimming cut 4 bases from V and 1 base from J; bases unmatched to any gene: 1. CDR3 protein: CASSLGLSYEQYF. The DNA for the CDR3 is TGTGCCAGCTCACTGGGACTATCCTACGAGCAGTACTTC.

V and J are TRBV7-9 and TRBJ2-5; TRBD1 or TRBD2 may be the D gene (5 bases each). This CDR3 is 16 amino acids long. Germline V CDR1 and CDR2: SEHNR, FQNEAQ (reference sequence). The germline V and J ends were trimmed by 0 bases and 7 bases, with 18 bases remaining between them. This CDR3 reads CASSLAPQGWEWTQYF. The CDR3 nucleotides read TGTGCCAGCAGCTTAGCCCCCCAGGGCTGGGAGTGGACCCAGTACTTC. Using reference TRBV7-9 and TRBJ2-5 for the parts outside the CDR3, the full variable domain is DTGVSQNPRHKITKRGQNVTFRCDPISEHNRLYWYRQTLGQGPEFLTYFQNEAQLEKSRLLSDRFSAERPKGSFSTLEIQRTEQGDSAMYLCASSLAPQGWEWTQYFGPGTRLLVL.

The chain employs TRBV4-2 and TRBJ1-1; D is unresolved. Germline V gives CDR1 LGHNA, CDR2 YNFKEQ. The CDR3 is made up of 15 amino acids. The V end lost 4 bases, the J end lost 0 bases, and 12 bases lay between the germline ends. The CDR3 loop is CASSRSEALNTEAFF. The CDR3 region has the DNA TGTGCCAGCAGCCGCTCCGAAGCCTTGAACACTGAAGCTTTCTTT.

The chain is built from TRBV4-3 and TRBJ1-3; D gene unclear. The CDR3 consists of 13 residues. Trimming pared 2 bases from V and 8 bases from J, leaving 10 bases between. The germline V gene has CDR1 LGHNA and CDR2 YSLEER. The CDR3 reads CASSQRARDTIYF. In DNA, the CDR3 is TGCGCCAGCAGCCAACGGGCTCGGGACACCATATATTTT.

V gene TRBV15 combines with J gene TRBJ2-3, with D possibly matching TRBD2 (5 bases). Germline V CDR1 and CDR2: LNHNV, YYDKDF (reference sequence). The CDR3 contains 18 residues. Trimming took off 0 bases at V and 1 base at J, with 17 bases between the two ends. The CDR3, as DNA: TGTGCCACCAGCAGAGATTCCAGCCTAGCCCACGGCACAGATACGCAGTATTTT. Residues: CATSRDSSLAHGTDTQYF.

The chain couples TRBV5-6 to TRBJ1-6; D ambiguous. Germline CDR1 SGHDT, CDR2 YYEEEE. The ends were cut back, 0 bases at V and 10 bases at J, with 2 bases in the middle. The CDR3 contains 11 residues. DNA of the CDR3: TGTGCCAGCAGCTTGGGGTCACCCCTCCACTTT. It specifies CASSLGSPLHF.

The gene calls are TRBV5-1 and TRBJ2-2, with 11 positions matching TRBD2. V was clipped by 4 bases and J by 6 bases; unmatched bases: 8. The CDR3 covers 16 residues. Germline values: CDR1 SGHRS, CDR2 YFSETQ. The chain's CDR3 is CASSGTRSGRAGELFF. In nucleotides, the CDR3 is TGCGCCAGCAGCGGGACTCGTAGCGGGAGGGCCGGGGAGCTGTTTTTT.

The chain is built from TRBV4-1 and TRBJ1-2; TRBD1 matches 7 bases. Trimming at V came to 2 bases and at J to 0 bases, leaving 3 bases not matched to a gene. The germline gives CDR1 MGHRA, CDR2 YSYEKL. There are 15 residues in the CDR3. The CDR3 DNA reads TGCGCCAGCAGCCAAATACAGGGGTCTAACTATGGCTACACCTTC. Its protein product is CASSQIQGSNYGYTF.

The chain has TRBV5-4 and TRBJ1-5, with D possibly being TRBD1 (5 bases). The CDR3 sequence is 13 residues long. V was cut by 3 bases and J by 4 bases, with 8 bases left in between. CDR1 and CDR2 (germline): SGHNT, YYREEE (reference sequence). Written as DNA, the CDR3 is TGTGCCAGCAGCTCGGACATTAATCAGCCCCAGCATTTT. Protein product: CASSSDINQPQHF.

This chain joins TRBV6-2 or TRBV6-3 and TRBJ1-2; D is unresolved. V was clipped by 5 bases and J by 4 bases, with 23 bases between them. Germline CDR1 reads MNHEY; CDR2 reads SVGEGT. The CDR3 sequence is 17 residues long. CDR3: CASSHYDLGVTFYGYTF. CDR3 nucleotides: TGTGCCAGCAGTCACTACGATCTCGGGGTTACGTTCTATGGCTACACCTTC.

This chain connects TRBV6-5 to TRBJ1-1; perhaps TRBD1 as D (5 bases). Trimming took off 7 bases at V and 1 base at J, with 16 bases between the two ends. In germline, CDR1 is MNHEY, CDR2 SVGAGI. The CDR3 runs to 15 residues. CDR3 sequence: CASILGRGGNTEAFF. For the CDR3, the DNA is TGTGCCAGCATCCTGGGTCGGGGGGGGAACACTGAAGCTTTCTTT.

The chain is built from TRBV10-2 and TRBJ2-7; 8 nucleotides align to TRBD2. Germline values: CDR1 WSHSY, CDR2 SAAADI. The CDR3 is 14 residues long. V trimming: 11 bases; J trimming: 0 bases; junction bases outside the gene matches: 9. DNA of the CDR3: TGCGCCTCTGCGGAGCGGGGGAACTCCTACGAGCAGTACTTC. Translating it yields CASAERGNSYEQYF.

The CDR3 loop reads CASSSKQGAWYEQYF. As DNA, the CDR3 is TGTGCCAGCAGCTCGAAACAGGGGGCTTGGTACGAGCAGTACTTC. The chain combines TRBV7-2 with TRBJ2-7; 9 bases agree with TRBD1. Per the germline V gene, CDR1 is SGHTA and CDR2 is FQGNSA. Unmatched junction bases numbered 8, after V lost 4 bases and J lost 4 bases. The CDR3 totals 15 residues.

The CDR3 is CASSLASRYEQYF. In nucleotides, the CDR3 is TGTGCCAGCAGCTTAGCGTCAAGGTACGAGCAGTACTTC. The chain couples TRBV7-9 to TRBJ2-7; no clear D. Trimming cost V 0 bases and J 4 bases, with 7 bases left between them. This CDR3 is built from 13 residues. Looked up from germline, CDR1 is SEHNR and CDR2 is FQNEAQ (reference sequence).

The chain joins TRBV7-9 to TRBJ2-7; 7 positions match TRBD1. Unmatched junction bases numbered 8, after V lost 7 bases and J lost 2 bases. CDR3 length: 14 residues. The germline CDR1 and CDR2 sequences are SEHNR and FQNEAQ (reference sequence). DNA of the CDR3: TGTGCCAGCACCCCCAGCGGACAGGCCTACGAGCAGTACTTC. Its translation is CASTPSGQAYEQYF.

The chain employs TRBV5-6 and TRBJ2-2; TRBD2 matches 8 bases. The CDR3 runs 16 residues. The germline CDR1 and CDR2 sequences are SGHDT and YYEEEE. Unmatched junction bases numbered 5, after V lost 4 bases and J lost 0 bases. CDR3: CASSGTSGSNTGELFF. In DNA, the CDR3 is TGTGCCAGCAGCGGCACTAGCGGATCGAACACCGGGGAGCTGTTTTTT.

This chain uses TRBV10-3 with TRBJ1-2; D gene uncertain. Looked up from germline, CDR1 is ENHRY and CDR2 is SYGVKD. Trimming left V 0 bases short and J 5 bases short, with 16 bases between. The CDR3 length is 16 residues. The CDR3 coding sequence is TGTGCCATCAGTGAGTCGCCCGAAGGAGGGAGGTATGGCTACACCTTC. It translates to CAISESPEGGRYGYTF.

The chain links TRBV18 to TRBJ1-6, with D maybe TRBD1 (5 bases). CDR3 length equals 15 residues. The germline V gene has CDR1 KGHSH and CDR2 LQKENI. The V end lost 2 bases, the J end lost 3 bases, and 8 bases lay between the germline ends. CDR3: CASSPSTGYNSPLHF. The CDR3 bases are TGTGCCAGCTCACCATCCACAGGCTATAATTCACCCCTCCACTTT.

Regarding this clone: Other DNA variants within this sample encode the same CDR3. The rearrangement uses TRBV20-1 and TRBJ1-1, with D possibly TRBD1 on 6 matching bases. This CDR3 contains 11 residues. Germline values: CDR1 DFQATT, CDR2 SNEGSKA (reference sequence). Trimming pared 6 bases from V and 5 bases from J, leaving 10 bases between. The CDR3 here is CSARGGTEAFF. CDR3 in DNA: TGCAGTGCCCGAGGGGGGACTGAAGCTTTCTTT.

This clone appeared a single time. This sequence joins TRBV30 and TRBJ2-7; 10 bases are shared with TRBD2. After removal of 3 bases from V and 6 bases from J, the junction contained 2 bases not matched to a gene. Looked up from germline, CDR1 is GTSNPN and CDR2 is SVGIG (reference sequence). This CDR3 region has 12 residues. DNA of the CDR3: TGTGCCTGGAGCCTAGCGGGGGTCGAGCAGTACTTC. Its protein is CAWSLAGVEQYF.

Points on this clone: In the same sample, other DNA sequences code for this CDR3. The genes are TRBV5-4 and TRBJ1-1; D gene unclear. The ends were cut back, 4 bases at V and 2 bases at J, with 3 bases in the middle. This CDR3 contains 11 residues. The germline CDR1 and CDR2 sequences are SGHNT and YYREEE (reference sequence). The CDR3 region is CASSLNTEAFF. As DNA, the CDR3 is TGTGCCAGCAGCCTCAACACTGAAGCTTTCTTT.

V and J are TRBV5-1 and TRBJ2-1; 11 bases fit TRBD2. The CDR3 covers 16 residues. The germline CDR1 and CDR2 sequences are SGHRS and YFSETQ. V gave up 4 bases and J gave up 4 bases; unmatched junction bases: 7. This CDR3 reads CASSPYSGGEYNEQFF. DNA of the CDR3: TGCGCCAGCAGCCCCTATAGCGGGGGGGAATACAATGAGCAGTTCTTC.

The chain has TRBV3-1 (or the pseudogene TRBV3-2) and TRBJ1-4; no clear D gene. The CDR3 is made up of 14 amino acids. CDR1 is LGHDT and CDR2 is YNNKEL in the germline V gene (reference sequence). V was trimmed by 4 bases and J by 0 bases, leaving 6 bases between them. In DNA form, the CDR3 reads TGTGCCAGCAGCCCGAGTGCAACTAATGAAAAACTGTTTTTT. This encodes CASSPSATNEKLFF.

The chain is built from TRBV3-1 (or the pseudogene TRBV3-2) and TRBJ1-2; TRBD1 matches 7 bases. The V gene's germline CDR1 is LGHDT and CDR2 YNNKEL (reference sequence). The trim removed 4 bases at V and 0 bases at J, leaving 8 bases unmatched. The CDR3 extends over 16 amino acids. DNA of the CDR3: TGTGCCAGCAGCCCAACAGGGGTCCCGGCTAACTATGGCTACACCTTC. It encodes CASSPTGVPANYGYTF.

The chain employs TRBV27 and TRBJ2-7; 11 bases are shared with TRBD2. V gave up 5 bases and J gave up 1 base; unmatched junction bases: 7. CDR1 is MNHEY and CDR2 is SMNVEV in the germline V gene (reference sequence). This CDR3 has 16 residues. The CDR3 spells CASSPRLAGRSYEQYF. CDR3 nucleotides: TGTGCCAGCAGTCCTCGACTAGCGGGGAGATCCTACGAGCAGTACTTC.

The chain employs TRBV6-5 and TRBJ1-1; possibly TRBD1 for D (6 bases). From germline, CDR1 is MNHEY and CDR2 SVGAGI. There are 14 residues in the CDR3. V lost 7 bases, J lost 3 bases, and 15 bases lay in between. CDR3 in DNA: TGTGCCAGCACCCTCACAGGGCTAGACACTGAAGCTTTCTTT. This sequence encodes CASTLTGLDTEAFF.

This clone was counted a single time. The chain carries TRBV12-3 or TRBV12-4 and TRBJ2-1; D is ambiguous. Trimming took 6 bases from V and 6 from J, leaving 12 bases between them. The CDR3 length is 13 residues. CDR3 bases: TGTGCCAGCAGCCAACGTCTCGGCAATGAGCAGTTCTTC. The encoded protein is CASSQRLGNEQFF.

This clone was counted a few times. This sequence joins TRBV29-1 and TRBJ1-2, with 7 bases identical to TRBD1. The CDR3 loop spans 13 amino acids. V trimming: 7 bases; J trimming: 0 bases; junction bases outside the gene matches: 5. Germline loops: CDR1 SQVTM, CDR2 ANQGSEA. CDR3 amino acids: CSARTGSNYGYTF. CDR3 DNA: TGCAGCGCTCGGACAGGATCTAACTATGGCTACACCTTC.

This sequence joins TRBV2 and TRBJ1-2; tentatively, D is TRBD1 (6 bases). Germline values: CDR1 SNHLY, CDR2 FYNNEI. There are 14 residues in the CDR3. Deletions cut 3 bases from V and 3 bases from J, with 11 bases between. The CDR3 reads CASSESGAHYGYTF. As DNA, the CDR3 is TGTGCCAGCAGTGAGTCAGGGGCCCACTATGGCTACACCTTC.

V is TRBV19 and J is TRBJ1-5; D may be TRBD1 (5 bases). CDR1 and CDR2 (germline): LNHDA, SQIVND (reference sequence). The CDR3 length is 15 residues. V was trimmed by 7 bases and J by 5 bases, leaving 18 bases between them. The DNA of the CDR3 is TGTGCCAGTACCCCCCCGGCAGGGCGGGATCAGCCCCAGCATTTT. It encodes CASTPPAGRDQPQHF.

This clone came up once. The rearrangement links TRBV4-3 to TRBJ2-7, with D unclear. Germline V CDR1 and CDR2: LGHNA, YSLEER. This CDR3 has 15 residues. The germline V and J ends were trimmed by 0 bases and 1 base, with 10 bases remaining between them. CDR3 sequence (DNA): TGCGCCAGCAGCCAAGATCTGCCAGAGTCCTACGAGCAGTACTTC. Translating it yields CASSQDLPESYEQYF.